A selection of T cell receptor beta chains follows, all from one sample in a study of post-analysis software for immune sequencing data. TCRdb ran MiXCR on the PCR reads and lists one entry per CDR3 protein. The sample includes 400,000 to 500,000 distinct CDR3 sequences, approximately 39% of them seen just once. Sequenced input: blood. The receptors derive from a girl aged 2 to 10 with multiple sclerosis. The CDR3 runs from the conserved cysteine through the conserved F or W. Each record gives: D gene, J gene, V gene, clone size, CDR3 protein, CDR3 DNA. D genes are given only for firm matches. The listing skips clone size in some rows; elsewhere it reads once, few, many or a size class.

>.|TRBJ1-2|TRBV27|.
CASKSFRGANYGYTF
TGTGCCAGCAAAAGTTTCCGAGGTGCGAACTATGGCTACACCTTC
>.|TRBJ1-2|TRBV12-3/TRBV12-4|.
CASSFSGIKRGYTF
TGTGCCAGCAGTTTTTCTGGCATTAAGCGGGGCTACACCTTC
>.|TRBJ2-3|TRBV10-3|few
CAISESGLRDTQYF
TGTGCCATCAGTGAGTCGGGTCTCAGGGATACGCAGTATTTT
>TRBD2|TRBJ2-3|TRBV5-1|.
CASSSGLAPPDTQYF
TGCGCCAGCAGCTCTGGACTAGCGCCTCCAGATACGCAGTATTTT
>TRBD1|TRBJ1-4|TRBV16|.
CASSQSARQGEKLFF
TGTGCCAGCAGCCAATCCGCTCGACAGGGAGAAAAACTGTTTTTT
>TRBD2|TRBJ2-4|TRBV14|.
CASSQVGRGNAKNIQYF
TGTGCCAGCAGCCAAGTCGGGAGGGGCAATGCCAAAAACATTCAGTACTTC
>.|TRBJ2-3|TRBV5-1|many
CASSLDSTDTQYF
TGCGCCAGCAGCTTGGATTCGACAGATACGCAGTATTTT
>TRBD1|TRBJ2-3|TRBV11-3|.
CASSTRQGRGTDTQYF
TGTGCCAGCAGCACCCGACAGGGAAGGGGCACAGATACGCAGTATTTT
>TRBD1|TRBJ1-2|TRBV29-1|.
CSVGTGTVVYGYTF
TGCAGCGTCGGAACCGGGACAGTTGTATATGGCTACACCTTC
>TRBD1|TRBJ2-7|TRBV20-1|.
CSARGWDRGYYEQYF
TGCAGTGCTAGGGGTTGGGACAGGGGATACTACGAGCAGTACTTC
>TRBD1|TRBJ1-6|TRBV3-1|.
CASSREGAGGYNSPLHF
TGTGCCAGCAGCCGGGAGGGGGCAGGGGGATATAATTCACCCCTCCACTTT
>.|TRBJ2-6|TRBV7-2|few
CASPPRGPNSGANVLTF
TGTGCCAGCCCGCCAAGGGGCCCAAACTCTGGGGCCAACGTCCTGACTTTC
>.|TRBJ2-1|TRBV4-2|few
CASSQDQSFEQFF
TGTGCCAGCAGCCAAGATCAGTCATTTGAGCAGTTCTTC